This paragraph covers one T cell receptor beta chain sequence. This sample is drawn from a study of blood T cell repertoires in COVID-19. Study at large: Donors in the United States, Italy and Spain gave samples during acute or convalescent COVID-19.

Per the authors' pipeline: Nucleated cell counts were estimated from reference gene primer amplification. TCRdb's table, derived via immunoSEQ multiplex PCR, lists solely in-frame clones and lacks some. V and J calls and clone size are as listed in that table; D and trimming were resolved from the DNA. The sample consists of some 70,000 clones, around 86% of them appearing once. The V and J ends lost 3 bases and 1 base respectively, with 7 bases between them. Germline CDR1 is SGHDT and CDR2 is YYEEEE. There are 13 residues in the CDR3. It was during active infection that Seattle patients were enrolled and then longitudinally followed.

The receptor was derived from a middle-aged man with COVID-19, enrolled during active disease. This chain uses TRBV5-6 with TRBJ1-2; D gene unclear. The specimen was peripheral blood. The CDR3: CASSSGFNYGYTF. CDR3 DNA: TGTGCCAGCAGCTCGGGGTTTAACTATGGCTACACCTTC.